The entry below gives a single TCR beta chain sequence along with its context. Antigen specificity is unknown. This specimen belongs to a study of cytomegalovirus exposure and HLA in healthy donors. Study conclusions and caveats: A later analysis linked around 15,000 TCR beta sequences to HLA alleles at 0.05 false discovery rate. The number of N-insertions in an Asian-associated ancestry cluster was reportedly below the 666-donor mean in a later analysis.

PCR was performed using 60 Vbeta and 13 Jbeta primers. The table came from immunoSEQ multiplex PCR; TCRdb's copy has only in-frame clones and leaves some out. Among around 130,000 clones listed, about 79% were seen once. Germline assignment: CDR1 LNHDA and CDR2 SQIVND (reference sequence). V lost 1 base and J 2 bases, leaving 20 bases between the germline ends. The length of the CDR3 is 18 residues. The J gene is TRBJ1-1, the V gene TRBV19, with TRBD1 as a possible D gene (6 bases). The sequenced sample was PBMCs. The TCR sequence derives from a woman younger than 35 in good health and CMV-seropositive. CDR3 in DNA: TGTGCCAGTAGTATAGGAGAGGGGGAAAGACTACGTAACACTGAAGCTTTCTTT. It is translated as CASSIGEGERLRNTEAFF.